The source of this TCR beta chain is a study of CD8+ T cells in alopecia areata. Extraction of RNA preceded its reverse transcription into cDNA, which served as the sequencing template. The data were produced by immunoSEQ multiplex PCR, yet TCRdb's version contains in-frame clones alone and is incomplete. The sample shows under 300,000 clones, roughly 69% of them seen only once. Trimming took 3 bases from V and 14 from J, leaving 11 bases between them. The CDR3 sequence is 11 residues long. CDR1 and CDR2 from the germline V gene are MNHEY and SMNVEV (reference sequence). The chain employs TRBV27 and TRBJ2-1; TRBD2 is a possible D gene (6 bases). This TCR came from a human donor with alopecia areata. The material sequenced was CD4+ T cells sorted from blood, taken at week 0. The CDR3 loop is CASSFRQREFF. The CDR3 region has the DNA TGTGCCAGCAGTTTCCGACAGCGGGAGTTCTTC.